These 18 T cell receptor beta chains came from one sample sequenced in a study of blood T cell repertoires in COVID-19. This table comes from immunoSEQ multiplex PCR, and its TCRdb copy is limited to in-frame clones, with some not included. The table lists approximately 76,000 clones, around 83% of them singletons, with about 6.5% in the top ten. Sequencing was performed on peripheral blood. The receptors here all came from a woman aged 60 to 75 with acute or convalescent COVID-19.

This clone has more than one count but fewer than ten. The chain joins TRBV6-1 to TRBJ2-2; the match to TRBD1 covers 7 bases. This CDR3 contains 16 residues. The junction had 10 bases not matched to a gene; V was cut back by 4 bases and J by 5 bases. Germline loops: CDR1 MNHNS, CDR2 SASEGT. As DNA, the CDR3 is TGTGCCAGCAGTGGAGATACAGGGGTCCGAACCGGGGAGCTGTTTTTT. Residues: CASSGDTGVRTGELFF.

This chain connects TRBV14 to TRBJ2-1; tentatively, D is TRBD2 (5 bases). The CDR3 runs 17 residues. The V end lost 4 bases, the J end lost 5 bases, and 21 bases lay between the germline ends. Germline CDR1 is SGHDN and CDR2 is FVKESK. CDR3 region: CASSLEPPEAWDNEQFF. The CDR3 DNA reads TGTGCCAGCAGCCTAGAGCCCCCGGAGGCGTGGGACAATGAGCAGTTCTTC.

The V call is TRBV5-1, the J call TRBJ2-1, with TRBD2 matching 14 bases. Per germline, CDR1 SGHRS and CDR2 YFSETQ. This CDR3 comprises 14 residues. J gave up 4 bases and V 7 bases, and 1 base lay outside the gene matches. For the CDR3, the DNA is TGCGCCAGCCGGACTAGCGGGGGGTACAATGAGCAGTTCTTC. It yields the protein CASRTSGGYNEQFF. Full variable domain (outside the CDR3, taken from reference TRBV5-1 and TRBJ2-1): KAGVTQTPRYLIKTRGQQVTLSCSPISGHRSVSWYQQTPGQGLQFLFEYFSETQRNKGNFPGRFSGRQFSNSRSEMNVSTLELGDSALYLCASRTSGGYNEQFFGPGTRLTVL.

As DNA, the CDR3 is TGTGCCAGTACCTTCCCGGGACAGAGTCGACAGCCCCAGCATTTT. Amino acid sequence: CASTFPGQSRQPQHF. This chain connects TRBV19 to TRBJ1-5, with TRBD1 matching 7 bases. The V segment lost 7 bases and the J segment 7 bases; nucleotides outside the gene matches: 13. The CDR3 has 15 amino acids. The germline gives CDR1 LNHDA, CDR2 SQIVND (reference sequence).

The chain joins TRBV4-1 to TRBJ1-2; 8 nucleotides agree with TRBD1. V shed 4 bases, J shed 8 bases, and the junction held 15 bases outside the gene matches. This CDR3 has 16 residues. From germline, CDR1 is MGHRA and CDR2 YSYEKL. The CDR3 DNA is TGCGCCAGCAGCCTTCTGACGACAGGGGATACGTACGGCTACACCTTC. It encodes CASSLLTTGDTYGYTF.

The chain recombines TRBV5-1 with TRBJ1-2, with D possibly matching TRBD1 (5 bases). Germline CDR1 is SGHRS and CDR2 is YFSETQ. Trimming took off 3 bases at V and 0 bases at J, with 9 bases between the two ends. The length of the CDR3 is 14 residues. CDR3: CASSSDSTNYGYTF. In DNA form, the CDR3 reads TGCGCCAGCAGCTCCGACAGTACTAACTATGGCTACACCTTC.

The chain employs TRBV10-3 and TRBJ2-1; the match to TRBD2 covers 8 bases. The length of the CDR3 is 16 residues. Germline CDR1 is ENHRY and CDR2 is SYGVKD. Unmatched junction bases numbered 10, after V lost 6 bases and J lost 3 bases. CDR3 in amino acids: CAISPGGPVVYNEQFF. DNA for the CDR3: TGTGCCATCAGCCCGGGGGGGCCAGTCGTCTACAATGAGCAGTTCTTC.

CDR3 nucleotides: TGTGCCAGCAGCTTGACAGGGGAGGAAAACACCATATATTTT. Protein product: CASSLTGEENTIYF. The chain joins TRBV5-4 to TRBJ1-3, with 7 bases identical to TRBD1. Per the germline V gene, CDR1 is SGHNT and CDR2 is YYREEE (reference sequence). The CDR3 runs 14 residues. The J segment lost 6 bases and the V segment lost 1 base, leaving 4 bases of the junction unmatched.

This clone was detected a few times. CDR3 sequence: CAWSATGSRAFF. DNA of the CDR3: TGTGCCTGGAGTGCGACAGGGAGTAGGGCTTTCTTT. The chain links TRBV30 to TRBJ1-1; 7 nucleotides agree with TRBD1. The germline V gene encodes CDR1 GTSNPN and CDR2 SVGIG (reference sequence). The CDR3 covers 12 residues. Trimming took 1 base from V and 11 from J; bases not matched to a gene: 7.

The genes are TRBV5-1 and TRBJ1-4; 10 bases map to TRBD1. Trimming removed 4 bases from V and 6 bases from J; junction bases left unmatched: 6. Germline assignment: CDR1 SGHRS and CDR2 YFSETQ. This CDR3 contains 15 residues. This CDR3 is CASSRETGGYEKLFF. In DNA, the CDR3 is TGCGCCAGCAGCAGGGAGACAGGGGGCTATGAAAAACTGTTTTTT.

The rearrangement links TRBV6-5 to TRBJ2-7; TRBD1 agrees at 11 bases. The CDR3 loop spans 13 amino acids. Germline CDR1 is MNHEY and CDR2 is SVGAGI. V lost 10 bases to trimming and J lost 4 bases; unmatched junction nucleotides: 6. The DNA for the CDR3 is TGTGCCACCGGACAGGGGGCGCGGTACGAGCAGTACTTC. The encoded protein is CATGQGARYEQYF.

This clone was detected once. This chain joins TRBV12-3 or TRBV12-4 and TRBJ1-2; TRBD1 matches at 8 bases. Unmatched junction bases numbered 9, after V lost 6 bases and J lost 9 bases. The CDR3 length is 13 residues. The CDR3 sequence: CASSLDRVLSYTF. CDR3 nucleotide sequence: TGTGCCAGCAGCCTGGACAGGGTCCTTAGCTACACCTTC.

V and J are TRBV15 and TRBJ1-3, with TRBD1 as a possible D gene (6 bases). CDR3 length equals 14 residues. V lost 6 bases, J lost 2 bases, and 11 bases lay in between. Germline V CDR1 and CDR2: LNHNV, YYDKDF (reference sequence). The CDR3 sequence: CATSPNRAGNTIYF. The CDR3 DNA sequence: TGTGCCACCAGTCCGAACAGGGCTGGAAACACCATATATTTT.

J is TRBJ2-7 and V is TRBV27, with TRBD2 identical over 7 bases. Germline V gene data show CDR1 as MNHEY and CDR2 as SMNVEV (reference sequence). CDR3 size: 15 residues. V lost 6 bases to trimming and J lost 0 bases; unmatched junction nucleotides: 8. DNA of the CDR3: TGTGCCAGCAGGTTCGAAGCGGGGAGCTCCTACGAGCAGTACTTC. It specifies CASRFEAGSSYEQYF.

This clone came up many times. This sequence joins TRBV6-1 and TRBJ2-7; 9 nucleotides line up with TRBD1. CDR1 and CDR2 (germline): MNHNS, SASEGT. J gave up 7 bases and V 0 bases, and 4 bases lay outside the gene matches. This CDR3 is 14 amino acids long. CDR3 region: CASSEAGTGREQYF. In nucleotides, the CDR3 is TGTGCCAGCAGTGAAGCCGGGACAGGGAGGGAGCAGTACTTC.

The gene calls are TRBV2 and TRBJ1-2, with no clear D. Germline V gene sequence: CDR1 SNHLY, CDR2 FYNNEI. Trimming pared 5 bases from V and 2 bases from J, leaving 9 bases between. The CDR3 sequence is 13 residues long. CDR3 loop: CASSRDANYGYTF. Written as DNA, the CDR3 is TGTGCCAGCAGTCGCGATGCAAACTATGGCTACACCTTC.

The chain joins TRBV12-3 or TRBV12-4 to TRBJ2-1; D remains ambiguous. Trimming removed 7 bases at V and 7 bases at J, with 14 bases between. The length of the CDR3 is 13 residues. The CDR3, as DNA: TGTGCCAGCAACGAACGGTCGTCGAATGAGCAGTTCTTC. Amino acids: CASNERSSNEQFF.

The chain recombines TRBV12-3 or TRBV12-4 with TRBJ1-3; TRBD1 agrees at 10 bases. CDR3 size: 13 residues. After removal of 6 bases from V and 6 bases from J, the junction contained 2 bases not matched to a gene. CDR3: CASRRQGANTIYF. Written as DNA, the CDR3 is TGTGCCAGCAGGCGACAGGGGGCAAACACCATATATTTT.